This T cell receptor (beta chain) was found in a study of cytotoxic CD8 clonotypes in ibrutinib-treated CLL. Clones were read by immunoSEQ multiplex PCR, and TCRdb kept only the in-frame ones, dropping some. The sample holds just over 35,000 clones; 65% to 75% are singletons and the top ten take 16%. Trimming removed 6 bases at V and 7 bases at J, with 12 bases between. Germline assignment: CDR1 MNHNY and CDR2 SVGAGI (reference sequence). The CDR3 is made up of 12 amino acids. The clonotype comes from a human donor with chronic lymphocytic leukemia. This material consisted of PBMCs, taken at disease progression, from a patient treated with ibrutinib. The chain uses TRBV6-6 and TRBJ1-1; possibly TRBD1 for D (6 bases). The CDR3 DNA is TGTGCCAGCAGCTCACAGGGTTTTGAAGCTTTCTTT. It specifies CASSSQGFEAFF.